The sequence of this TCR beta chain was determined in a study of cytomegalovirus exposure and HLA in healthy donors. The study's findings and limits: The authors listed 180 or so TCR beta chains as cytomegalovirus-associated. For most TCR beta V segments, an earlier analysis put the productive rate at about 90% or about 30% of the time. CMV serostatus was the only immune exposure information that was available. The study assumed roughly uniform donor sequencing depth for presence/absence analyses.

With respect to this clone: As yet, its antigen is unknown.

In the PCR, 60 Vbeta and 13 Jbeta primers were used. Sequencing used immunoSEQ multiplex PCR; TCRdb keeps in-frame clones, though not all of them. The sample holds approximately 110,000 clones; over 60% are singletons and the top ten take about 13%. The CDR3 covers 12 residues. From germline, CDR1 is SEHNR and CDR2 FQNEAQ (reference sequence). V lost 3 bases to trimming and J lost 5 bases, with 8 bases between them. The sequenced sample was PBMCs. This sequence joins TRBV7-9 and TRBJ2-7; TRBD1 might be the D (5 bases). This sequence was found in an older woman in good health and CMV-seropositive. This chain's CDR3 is CASSFGANEQYF. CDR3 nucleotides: TGTGCCAGCAGCTTTGGGGCTAACGAGCAGTACTTC.